This TCR beta chain appears in the sequencing data of a study of T cell responses to AZD1222 COVID-19 vaccine. Study-wide results and caveats: Baseline seropositivity occurred in only a handful of AZD1222 recipients. A mostly white British donor set with more females was recruited, and clonal diversity was possibly underestimated. Compared with day 0, the breadth and depth of the Spike-specific TCR repertoire rose significantly after two doses of AZD1222.

Germline values: CDR1 LNHNV, CDR2 YYDKDF (reference sequence). The CDR3 consists of 16 residues. V gave up 3 bases and J gave up 8 bases, with 20 bases separating them. The method was immunoSEQ multiplex PCR; TCRdb's version includes in-frame clones alone and lacks a portion of them. The sample carries 100,000 to 150,000 clones, about 90% recorded once. Comments on this clone: Its antigen is undetermined.

This specimen consisted of peripheral blood, obtained on day 0 of MenACWY control vaccination. The TCR was taken from an adult in good health. This chain connects TRBV15 to TRBJ2-1, with D hard to call. The CDR3 sequence is CATSRVKVSRVYEQFF. CDR3 nucleotides: TGTGCCACCAGCAGGGTGAAGGTGTCTAGAGTCTATGAGCAGTTCTTC. The full variable domain, with the rest looked up from reference TRBV15 and TRBJ2-1, is DAMVIQNPRYQVTQFGKPVTLSCSQTLNHNVMYWYQQKSSQAPKLLFHYYDKDFNNEADTPDNFQSRRPNTSFCFLDIRSPGLGDTAMYLCATSRVKVSRVYEQFFGPGTRLTVL.